A selection of T cell receptor beta chains follows, all from one sample in a study of tissue-resident memory T cells in lung cancer. TCRdb used MiXCR to reprocess the reads, holding one entry per CDR3 protein. In the table there are 140 or so distinct CDR3 sequences, roughly 25% of which are singletons. Material: CD103+ CD8+ T cells from lung tumor tissue. Receptors originate from a human donor with treatment-naive lung cancer (subtype not recorded). Both conserved end residues are part of each CDR3. The D gene is left open where the match is weak. Size is omitted from some rows. Given values are once, few, many or a class for expanded clones.

v_call,clone_size,d_call,j_call,cdr3_nt,cdr3_aa
TRBV7-9,medium-sized,TRBD2,TRBJ2-3,TGTGCCAGCAGCTTAGGTTCAGCGGGAGAAATTGCAGATACGCAGTATTTT,CASSLGSAGEIADTQYF
TRBV7-9,medium-sized,-,TRBJ2-7,TGTGCCAGCAGCTTTGATTCCGGAGGGGGCTACGAGCAGTACTTC,CASSFDSGGGYEQYF
TRBV12-3/TRBV12-4,large,-,TRBJ2-5,TGTGCCAGCAGTTTAGCGTCGCAGGAACAAGAGACCCAGTACTTC,CASSLASQEQETQYF
TRBV5-1,medium-sized,-,TRBJ2-1,TGCGCCAGCAGCTTGGTATCTGGCTCCTACAATGAGCAGTTCTTC,CASSLVSGSYNEQFF
TRBV5-6,large,-,TRBJ2-7,TGTGCCAGCAGCTTGGGACAGTCCTACGAGCAGTACTTC,CASSLGQSYEQYF
TRBV7-6,large,TRBD2,TRBJ2-3,TGTGCCAGCAGCTCAAGGACTAGCGGGCTTAGCACAGATACGCAGTATTTT,CASSSRTSGLSTDTQYF
TRBV6-5,hyperexpanded,TRBD1,TRBJ1-1,TGTGCCAGCAGTTACTTACAGGGGATGAACACTGAAGCTTTCTTT,CASSYLQGMNTEAFF
TRBV5-6,medium-sized,-,TRBJ1-1,TGTGCCAGCAGCCCGGGCTACGGGGGCGCGACTGAAGCTTTCTTT,CASSPGYGGATEAFF
TRBV7-6,hyperexpanded,-,TRBJ1-2,TGCGCCAGCAGCTCGGGACACGTCTATGGCTACACCTTC,CASSSGHVYGYTF
TRBV4-2,-,-,TRBJ1-1,TGTGCCAGCAGCCAAGAGGCAGGGGCGAACACTGAAGCTTTCTTT,CASSQEAGANTEAFF
TRBV18,once,-,TRBJ2-7,TGTGCCAGCTCCCTGCCCGGGCGGGGGCGCGAGCAGTACTTC,CASSLPGRGREQYF
TRBV4-3,medium-sized,TRBD1,TRBJ1-5,TGTGCCAGCAGCCAAGGGGGACAGGGCAATCAGCCCCAGCATTTT,CASSQGGQGNQPQHF
TRBV19,medium-sized,TRBD1,TRBJ1-1,TGTGCCAGTACCCCGACAGGGTTAAACACTGAAGCTTTCTTT,CASTPTGLNTEAFF
TRBV12-3/TRBV12-4,hyperexpanded,TRBD1,TRBJ2-2,TGTGCCAGCAGTTTCCGGGGACAGGTTCTGAACACCGGGGAGCTGTTTTTT,CASSFRGQVLNTGELFF
TRBV27,medium-sized,-,TRBJ1-2,TGTGCCAGCAGTCCCCAGGGCCTTTCCCAGGGGCACTATGGCTACACCTTC,CASSPQGLSQGHYGYTF
TRBV27,-,TRBD2,TRBJ2-7,TGTGCCAGCAGTTCACTAGCGGAGAGCTCCTACGAGCAGTACTTC,CASSSLAESSYEQYF
TRBV7-9,medium-sized,-,TRBJ2-1,TGTGCCAGCAGCCCCCAGTATGAGCAGTTCTTC,CASSPQYEQFF
TRBV4-2,large,-,TRBJ1-1,TGTGCCAGCAGCCAAGAGGCAGGGGCGATGAACACTGAAGCTTTCTTT,CASSQEAGAMNTEAFF
TRBV27,hyperexpanded,-,TRBJ1-5,TGTGCCAGCAGTTTTTCGGCCGGGCTCAATCAGCCCCAGCATTTT,CASSFSAGLNQPQHF
TRBV15,large,-,TRBJ2-3,TGTGCCACCAGCAGAGAGCGGACCCCCACAGATACGCAGTATTTT,CATSRERTPTDTQYF
TRBV6-5,large,-,TRBJ2-6,TGTGCCAGCAGTTACTCGCTAGTACCTGCTGGGGCCAACGTCCTGACTTTC,CASSYSLVPAGANVLTF
TRBV4-1,large,TRBD2,TRBJ2-7,TGCGCCAGCAGCCCGGGACTAGCGGAGAGCTCCTACGAGCAGTACTTC,CASSPGLAESSYEQYF
TRBV27,-,-,TRBJ2-7,TGTGCCAGCAGTTTATTACTGCAATCCTACGAGCAGTACTTC,CASSLLLQSYEQYF
TRBV5-1,large,-,TRBJ2-4,TGCGCCAGCAGCTTGGATGTCGGGAACATTCAGTACTTC,CASSLDVGNIQYF
TRBV4-3,-,-,TRBJ1-5,TGCGCCAGCCAAGATCTCGGTAAGCAGCCCCAGCATTTT,CASQDLGKQPQHF
TRBV20-1,medium-sized,TRBD1,TRBJ2-5,TGCAGTGTCCGGGACAGGGCTTCCGGGGGGGAGACCCAGTACTTC,CSVRDRASGGETQYF
TRBV19,large,TRBD2,TRBJ2-3,TGTGCCAGTAGGCCCGCTAGCGGGAGGACAGATACGCAGTATTTT,CASRPASGRTDTQYF
TRBV6-5,large,-,TRBJ1-1,TGTGCCAGCAGTAGGGGGGCGCGCACTGAAGCTTTCTTT,CASSRGARTEAFF
TRBV6-2/TRBV6-3,large,-,TRBJ2-5,TGTGCCAGCAGTCCGTACGGGGACGCTTTGGGAGAGACCCAGTACTTC,CASSPYGDALGETQYF
TRBV13,hyperexpanded,-,TRBJ2-7,TGTGCCAGCAGCTTAGGCTACGAGCAGTACTTC,CASSLGYEQYF
TRBV7-9,medium-sized,-,TRBJ1-1,TGTGCCAGCAGAAATCCCTGGGACACTGAAGCTTTCTTT,CASRNPWDTEAFF
TRBV27,medium-sized,-,TRBJ2-1,TGTGCCAGCAGTTTGGTAGGGTATGGCTACAATGAGCAGTTCTTC,CASSLVGYGYNEQFF
TRBV4-3,hyperexpanded,-,TRBJ1-1,TGCGCCAGCAGCCAAGTTCTGAACACTGAAGCTTTCTTT,CASSQVLNTEAFF
TRBV15,large,TRBD2,TRBJ2-7,TGTGCCACCAGCATGGTAGCGGGAGGTACCTACGAGCAGTACTTC,CATSMVAGGTYEQYF
TRBV12-3/TRBV12-4,large,TRBD1,TRBJ2-5,TGTGCCAGCAGTCCGCCCTCAGGGGGCGGGGAGACCCAGTACTTC,CASSPPSGGGETQYF
TRBV2,hyperexpanded,TRBD1,TRBJ2-7,TGTGCCAGCACGAGGTGGGACAGGGAGCCCGAAGGGTACGAGCAGTACTTC,CASTRWDREPEGYEQYF
TRBV14,large,TRBD2,TRBJ2-1,TGTGCCAGCAGCCAAGATTGGGGGACTAGCGGGGGGTCTTGGAGTGAGCAGTTCTTC,CASSQDWGTSGGSWSEQFF
TRBV29-1,medium-sized,TRBD2,TRBJ2-7,TGCAGCGTTCTTCCGAGGGCGGGAGAAATCTACGAGCAGTACTTC,CSVLPRAGEIYEQYF
TRBV21-1,large,-,TRBJ1-6,TGTGCCAGCAGCGGAACAGGGCTCTATAATTCACCCCTCCACTTT,CASSGTGLYNSPLHF
TRBV15,-,TRBD1,TRBJ1-2,TGTGCCACCAGCCCCCGGGACAGTTATGGCTACACCTTC,CATSPRDSYGYTF
TRBV30,large,TRBD1,TRBJ2-7,TGTGCCTGGAATTTTGGACAGGGGATATCCTACGAGCAGTACTTC,CAWNFGQGISYEQYF
TRBV29-1,-,-,TRBJ1-2,TGCAGCGTTGTCGATCAGGGGACTGGCTACACCTTC,CSVVDQGTGYTF
TRBV4-3,medium-sized,-,TRBJ2-7,TGCGCCAGCAGCCAAGATGGGGACAACGAGCAGTACTTC,CASSQDGDNEQYF
TRBV5-6,medium-sized,TRBD1,TRBJ2-1,TGTGCCAGCAGCTGGGGGACAGTTAATGAGCAGTTCTTC,CASSWGTVNEQFF
TRBV28,-,-,TRBJ2-2,TGTGCCAGCGCCGCTGTGAACACCGGGGAGCTGTTTTTT,CASAAVNTGELFF
TRBV27,hyperexpanded,-,TRBJ2-7,TGTGCCAGCAGTTTTTCGCGACACTTCTCCTACGAGCAGTACTTC,CASSFSRHFSYEQYF
TRBV24-1,medium-sized,-,TRBJ2-3,TGTGCCACCAGTGCATTATCCACAGATACGCAGTATTTT,CATSALSTDTQYF
TRBV28,-,-,TRBJ1-5,TGTGTCAGCAGTTTGGGGTTACAGTATAGCAATCAACCCCAGCATTTT,CVSSLGLQYSNQPQHF
TRBV4-3,medium-sized,-,TRBJ2-1,TGCGCCAGCAGCCAAGATGGGAATAGGTTCAATGAGCAGTTCTTC,CASSQDGNRFNEQFF
TRBV6-5,-,TRBD1,TRBJ2-5,TGTGCCAGCAGTTACTTACAGGGGATGAACACTGAAGCTTTGGGAGAGACCCAGTACTTC,CASSYLQGMNTEALGETQYF
TRBV12-3/TRBV12-4,large,TRBD2,TRBJ2-1,TGTGCCAGCAGTCAAAGCGGGGGGCTATCCTACAATGAGCAGTTCTTC,CASSQSGGLSYNEQFF
TRBV5-4,hyperexpanded,TRBD1,TRBJ2-7,TGTGCCAGCAGCGAGGAACAGGGGGCGCTGAACGAGCAGTACTTC,CASSEEQGALNEQYF